This TCR beta chain comes out of a study of blood T cells in healthy people across ages. The germline CDR1 and CDR2 sequences are MDHEN and SYDVKM. The ends were cut back, 5 bases at V and 4 bases at J, with 14 bases in the middle. This CDR3 has 14 amino acids. Combining a sample-barcoded 5' primer with a J-beta primer mix, a second PCR ran for 7 to 11 cycles. From the 5' RACE reads, TCRdb called clonotypes with MiXCR, one entry per CDR3 protein. Of 1.4 million or so distinct CDR3 sequences in the sample, 35% to 45% were seen once. This TCR was recovered from a woman between 18 and 30 years old in good health. What was sequenced was blood. V usage is TRBV28 and J usage is TRBJ1-1; a possible D gene is TRBD1 (5 bases). The CDR3, as DNA: TGTGCCAGCAGTGTTAGGGGAGTGGCCACTGAAGCTTTCTTT. Translation: CASSVRGVATEAFF.